The next 18 T cell receptor beta chains were all read from a single sample in a study of shared clonotypes between healthy human individuals. Profiled with immunoSEQ multiplex PCR; TCRdb holds only in-frame clones, not every one. The sample lists under 1,100,000 clones, approximately 80% occurring once. What was sequenced was memory CD4+ T cells from PBMCs. Subset defined: CD45RA-negative fraction. These receptors came from a young man in good health. Some clones in this sample may be carry-over from other donors' samples.

The chain uses TRBV5-4 and TRBJ2-7, with TRBD2 matching over 7 bases. The CDR3 runs to 16 residues. Germline CDR1 is SGHNT and CDR2 is YYREEE (reference sequence). Trimming at V came to 2 bases and at J to 1 base, leaving 9 bases not matched to a gene. The CDR3 reads CASSFRGEGRSYEQYF. As DNA, the CDR3 is TGTGCCAGCAGCTTCCGAGGGGAGGGGAGATCCTACGAGCAGTACTTC.

Turning to this clone: Without the conserved terminal phenylalanine or tryptophan, this CDR3 likely stems from a read error. V gene TRBV14 combines with J gene TRBJ2-7; 8 bases are a match to TRBD1. With V trimmed by 0 bases and J by 0 bases, 10 bases remained unmatched. The CDR3 spans 18 residues. CDR1 SGHDN and CDR2 FVKESK come from the germline V gene. The chain's CDR3 is CASSQDLWDRRSSYEQYS. The CDR3 nucleotides are TGTGCCAGCAGCCAAGACCTTTGGGACAGGCGTTCCTCCTACGAGCAGTACTCC.

This clone was counted a few times. A read error is likely here: a far larger clone is one base away. This specimen includes other DNA sequences encoding the same CDR3. The chain is built from TRBV4-2 and TRBJ2-1; 7 bases agree with TRBD2. This CDR3 region has 17 residues. Germline assignment: CDR1 LGHNA and CDR2 YNFKEQ. The trim removed 0 bases at V and 0 bases at J, leaving 5 bases unmatched. CDR3 region: CASSQDSGGSSYNEQFF. The CDR3 region has the DNA TGTGCCAGCAGCCAAGATTCGGGCGGGAGCTCCTACAATGAGCAGTTCTTC.

J is TRBJ2-2 and V is TRBV28; 13 bases are a match to TRBD2. Looked up from germline, CDR1 is MDHEN and CDR2 is SYDVKM. The CDR3 length is 15 residues. J lost 6 bases, V lost 4 bases, and 2 bases had no gene match. CDR3 protein: CASSSGTSGAGELFF. CDR3 bases: TGTGCCAGCAGTTCCGGGACTAGCGGGGCCGGGGAGCTGTTTTTT.

The CDR3 region has the DNA TGTGCCAGCAGCTTCTTAAGGGACATGTTATACGAGCAGTACTTC. Its translation is CASSFLRDMLYEQYF. The chain carries TRBV5-6 and TRBJ2-7, with D possibly matching TRBD1 (6 bases). Deletions cut 2 bases from V and 4 bases from J, with 16 bases between. The germline V gene has CDR1 SGHDT and CDR2 YYEEEE. The CDR3 contains 15 residues.

The J gene is TRBJ2-7, the V gene TRBV5-4; 9 nucleotides line up with TRBD2. The V segment lost 4 bases and the J segment 6 bases; nucleotides outside the gene matches: 11. The CDR3 totals 15 residues. Looked up from germline, CDR1 is SGHNT and CDR2 is YYREEE (reference sequence). CDR3 sequence: CASSINSGRAGEQYF. The CDR3 DNA reads as TGTGCCAGCAGCATTAATAGCGGGAGAGCTGGCGAGCAGTACTTC.

This chain connects TRBV5-1 to TRBJ2-5, with D possibly called TRBD1 or TRBD2 (5 bases each). V was pared by 7 bases and J by 5 bases, with 15 bases between. Per the germline V gene, CDR1 is SGHRS and CDR2 is YFSETQ. The CDR3 extends over 13 amino acids. The CDR3 coding sequence is TGCGCCAGCGGGGAGAGGGGTTCGGAGACCCAGTACTTC. Its protein product is CASGERGSETQYF.

This clone occurred a few times. The CDR3 here is CASSPIRRTGYGYTF. Here the CDR3 DNA reads TGTGCCAGCAGCCCGATAAGGAGGACAGGCTATGGCTACACCTTC. This rearrangement joins TRBV11-2 to TRBJ1-2; 7 bases are a match to TRBD1. The germline CDR1 and CDR2 sequences are SGHAT and FQNNGV. CDR3 size: 15 residues. V lost 5 bases and J lost 4; bases outside the gene matches: 10.

A single count supports this clone. The CDR3 reads CASSYPGLNTEAFF. CDR3 DNA sequence: TGTGCCAGCAGTTACCCGGGTCTTAACACTGAAGCTTTCTTT. V and J are TRBV6-5 and TRBJ1-1; no clear D. Trimming shortened V by 2 bases and J by 2 bases, and 9 bases separated the two germline ends. The germline V gene has CDR1 MNHEY and CDR2 SVGAGI. CDR3 length: 14 residues.

The chain combines TRBV6-6 with TRBJ2-5, with 7 positions matching TRBD2. The CDR3 totals 15 residues. In germline, CDR1 is MNHNY, CDR2 SVGAGI (reference sequence). V lost 5 bases, J lost 2 bases, and 8 bases stayed unmatched. CDR3 protein: CASSKEGTTQETQYF. The CDR3 DNA reads TGTGCCAGCAGTAAGGAAGGGACTACTCAAGAGACCCAGTACTTC.

This sequence joins TRBV30 and TRBJ1-1; D remains unclear. The V and J ends lost 4 bases and 2 bases respectively, with 11 bases between them. Germline V gene sequence: CDR1 GTSNPN, CDR2 SVGIG (reference sequence). The CDR3 has 13 residues. The CDR3 here is CAWIPGPNTEAFF. Written as DNA, the CDR3 is TGTGCCTGGATCCCTGGTCCTAACACTGAAGCTTTCTTT.

This clone was counted only a few times. V gene TRBV28 combines with J gene TRBJ1-2; a possible D gene is TRBD1 (5 bases). Germline V gene lookup returns CDR1 MDHEN and CDR2 SYDVKM. This CDR3 contains 15 residues. The V and J ends lost 6 bases and 8 bases respectively, with 22 bases between them. The DNA for the CDR3 is TGTGCCAGCAGAACAGGAACCAGACAGTTGGGCGGCTACACCTTC. Translation: CASRTGTRQLGGYTF.

The chain combines TRBV4-3 with TRBJ2-5; D not resolved. V was pared by 3 bases and J by 5 bases, with 10 bases between. The CDR3 spans 13 residues. From germline, CDR1 is LGHNA and CDR2 YSLEER. The CDR3 nucleotides are TGCGCCAGCAGCCAGGACGTACGGGAGACCCAGTACTTC. This translates into CASSQDVRETQYF.

The chain has TRBV25-1 and TRBJ2-3; D is undetermined. Germline-derived CDR1 and CDR2 are MGHDK and SYGVNS. Trimming shortened V by 7 bases and J by 4 bases, and 18 bases separated the two germline ends. CDR3 size: 15 residues. Written as DNA, the CDR3 is TGTGCCAGCAAAGGTCGTAGGGATCGGGCAGATACGCAGTATTTT. This encodes CASKGRRDRADTQYF. Complete variable domain (other parts from reference TRBV25-1 and TRBJ2-3): EADIYQTPRYLVIGTGKKITLECSQTMGHDKMYWYQQDPGMELHLIHYSYGVNSTEKGDLSSESTVSRIRTEHFPLTLESARPSHTSQYLCASKGRRDRADTQYFGPGTRLTVL.

The V call is TRBV5-6, the J call TRBJ1-1; D is ambiguous. Germline loops: CDR1 SGHDT, CDR2 YYEEEE. Trimming pared 1 base from V and 3 bases from J, leaving 10 bases between. The CDR3 is 14 amino acids. The CDR3 here is CASSLPSKDTEAFF. CDR3 DNA sequence: TGTGCCAGCAGCTTGCCCAGCAAGGACACTGAAGCTTTCTTT.

This clone has a handful of counts. J is TRBJ2-1 and V is TRBV2, with a weak D call TRBD1 (5 bases). The CDR3 has 16 residues. The V gene lost 4 bases and the J gene lost 7 bases, with 20 bases spanning the gap. CDR1 and CDR2 from the germline V gene are SNHLY and FYNNEI. The CDR3 DNA reads TGTGCCAGCAGTGGCAAGGGGTCGGGCGTAGGGAATGAGCAGTTCTTC. Its protein product is CASSGKGSGVGNEQFF.

The chain carries TRBV5-5 and TRBJ1-2; D is undetermined. Germline V gives CDR1 SGHKS, CDR2 YYEKEE (reference sequence). The CDR3 has 16 residues. The ends were cut back, 0 bases at V and 1 base at J, with 13 bases in the middle. CDR3 DNA: TGTGCCAGCAGCTTGGGAGGTGGGCCAATTAACTATGGCTACACCTTC. This sequence encodes CASSLGGGPINYGYTF.

Turning to this clone: A far more abundant clone sits one base away, making this likely a read error. J is TRBJ2-1 and V is TRBV30; no clear D gene. This CDR3 comprises 14 residues. The germline gives CDR1 GTSNPN, CDR2 SVGIG (reference sequence). The V gene lost 2 bases and the J gene lost 0 bases, with 8 bases spanning the gap. The CDR3 DNA reads TGTGCCTGGAGTTCTGGCCTCTCCTACAATGAGCAGTTCTTC. Amino acids: CAWSSGLSYNEQFF.